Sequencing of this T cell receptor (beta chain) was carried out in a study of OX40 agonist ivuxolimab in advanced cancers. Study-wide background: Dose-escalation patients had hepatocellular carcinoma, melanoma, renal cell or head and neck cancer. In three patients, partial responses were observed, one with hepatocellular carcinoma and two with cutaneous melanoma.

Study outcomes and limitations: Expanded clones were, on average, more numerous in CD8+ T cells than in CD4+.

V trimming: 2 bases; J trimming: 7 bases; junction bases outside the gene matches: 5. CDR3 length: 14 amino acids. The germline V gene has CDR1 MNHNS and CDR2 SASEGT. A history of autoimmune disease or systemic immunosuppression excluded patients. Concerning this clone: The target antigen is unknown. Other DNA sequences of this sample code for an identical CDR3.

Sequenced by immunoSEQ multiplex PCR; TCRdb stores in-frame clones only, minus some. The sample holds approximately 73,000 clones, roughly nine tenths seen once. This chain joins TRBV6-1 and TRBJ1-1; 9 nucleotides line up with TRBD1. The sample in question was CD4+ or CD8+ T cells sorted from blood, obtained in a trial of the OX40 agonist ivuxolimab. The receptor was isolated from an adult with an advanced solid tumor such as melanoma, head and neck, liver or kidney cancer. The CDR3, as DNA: TGTGCCAGCAGTGAACCGGGACAGGGCGGTGAAGCTTTCTTT. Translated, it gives CASSEPGQGGEAFF.